The 28 T cell receptor beta chains below all came from one sample that was sequenced in a study of CD8 T cells in Susac syndrome. A quantity of roughly 0.5 to 1 ug RNA underwent reverse transcription using random hexamers. One entry per CDR3 protein results from TCRdb running MiXCR on the immunoSEQ multiplex PCR reads. The sample carries about 250,000 distinct CDR3 sequences, over 85% recorded once. The sample was CD4+ T cells from PBMCs. These receptor sequences come from a human donor with multiple sclerosis.

The rearrangement uses TRBV25-1 and TRBJ2-1, with D possibly being TRBD1 or TRBD2 (5 bases each). The CDR3 totals 12 residues. From germline, CDR1 is MGHDK and CDR2 SYGVNS. V was clipped by 3 bases and J by 13 bases, with 13 bases between them. CDR3 region: CASSDTGRTQFF. The DNA for the CDR3 is TGTGCCAGCAGTGACACGGGGCGGACCCAGTTCTTC.

The V call is TRBV7-2, the J call TRBJ2-3; D call uncertain. The CDR3 consists of 12 residues. The V end was cut by 5 bases, the J end by 0 bases, with 3 bases between. Germline V gives CDR1 SGHTA, CDR2 FQGNSA. This CDR3 is CASSVSTDTQYF. CDR3 nucleotide sequence: TGTGCCAGCAGCGTTAGCACAGATACGCAGTATTTT. Together with reference TRBV7-2 and TRBJ2-3, the CDR3 gives the full variable domain: GAGVSQSPSNKVTEKGKDVELRCDPISGHTALYWYRQSLGQGLEFLIYFQGNSAPDKSGLPSDRFSAERTGGSVSTLTIQRTQQEDSAVYLCASSVSTDTQYFGPGTRLTVL.

The chain couples TRBV25-1 to TRBJ2-5; D may be TRBD2 (5 bases). The CDR3 runs 15 residues. CDR1 is MGHDK, CDR2 SYGVNS, per germline. V lost 0 bases, J lost 2 bases, and 10 bases lay in between. The DNA of the CDR3 is TGTGCCAGCAGTGAATATCGAGGGTGGCAAGAGACCCAGTACTTC. Amino acid sequence: CASSEYRGWQETQYF.

This chain joins TRBV29-1 and TRBJ2-1; 11 bases agree with TRBD2. The CDR3 contains 13 residues. Losses at the gene ends were 6 bases for V and 4 bases for J; bases not matched to a gene: 2. Germline V gene data show CDR1 as SQVTM and CDR2 as ANQGSEA. CDR3 region: CSVGLAEYNEQFF. The CDR3 nucleotides are TGCAGCGTGGGACTAGCGGAGTACAATGAGCAGTTCTTC.

The count of this clonotype is one. The V gene is TRBV20-1, the J gene TRBJ2-3; 9 bases fit TRBD1. This CDR3 has 13 residues. V shed 3 bases, J shed 5 bases, and the junction held 3 bases outside the gene matches. Germline lookup yields CDR1 DFQATT and CDR2 SNEGSKA (reference sequence). As DNA, the CDR3 is TGCAGTGCTAGTTCGACAGGGGGAGATACGCAGTATTTT. It encodes CSASSTGGDTQYF.

The CDR3 loop reads CASSLRGGNIQYF. CDR3 DNA sequence: TGTGCCAGCAGCTTGAGGGGAGGAAACATTCAGTACTTC. J is TRBJ2-4 and V is TRBV5-4, with a possible D match to TRBD2 (6 bases). CDR1 SGHNT and CDR2 YYREEE come from the germline V gene (reference sequence). V shed 1 base and J shed 6 bases, with 8 bases lying between them. This CDR3 contains 13 residues. The complete variable domain, with remaining parts taken from reference TRBV5-4 and TRBJ2-4, reads ETGVTQSPTHLIKTRGQQVTLRCSSQSGHNTVSWYQQALGQGPQFIFQYYREEENGRGNFPPRFSGLQFPNYSSELNVNALELDDSALYLCASSLRGGNIQYFGAGTRLSVL.

This rearrangement joins TRBV5-1 to TRBJ2-7; 9 nucleotides match TRBD2. The germline V gene encodes CDR1 SGHRS and CDR2 YFSETQ. This CDR3 has 14 amino acids. V lost 5 bases and J lost 4; bases outside the gene matches: 7. CDR3 nucleotide sequence: TGCGCCAGCAGAGAGCGGGGGGAAAATTACGAGCAGTACTTC. Amino acids: CASRERGENYEQYF.

The V gene is TRBV29-1, the J gene TRBJ2-3, with 7 bases that match TRBD2. Germline CDR1 is SQVTM and CDR2 is ANQGSEA. The CDR3 runs 14 residues. V shed 6 bases and J 4 bases; nucleotides not matched to a gene: 10. DNA for the CDR3: TGCAGCGTCGATGGACTAGGGGTGGCAGATACGCAGTATTTT. Its translation is CSVDGLGVADTQYF.

The rearrangement links TRBV6-1 to TRBJ1-2; D may be TRBD1 (5 bases). This CDR3 is 16 amino acids long. The V end was cut by 5 bases, the J end by 0 bases, with 16 bases between. Germline V gene sequence: CDR1 MNHNS, CDR2 SASEGT. The CDR3 loop reads CASSRSGRVANYGYTF. The CDR3 coding sequence is TGTGCCAGCAGTCGATCAGGGCGGGTTGCTAACTATGGCTACACCTTC.

Here the CDR3 DNA reads TGTGCCAGCAGCCCGAAGGACAGGGGGCTCAATGAGCAGTTCTTC. Translating gives CASSPKDRGLNEQFF. The V call is TRBV7-9, the J call TRBJ2-1; 11 bases fit TRBD1. Germline trimming cut 5 bases from V and 6 bases from J; bases unmatched to any gene: 6. The CDR3 sequence is 15 residues long. The germline CDR1 and CDR2 sequences are SEHNR and FQNEAQ (reference sequence).

The chain is built from TRBV28 and TRBJ2-7; D might be TRBD1 (7 bases). In germline, CDR1 is MDHEN, CDR2 SYDVKM. The CDR3 is made up of 14 amino acids. V shed 3 bases and J shed 6 bases, with 15 bases lying between them. The CDR3 region is CASSLEGQKGEQYV. DNA of the CDR3: TGTGCCAGCAGTTTGGAGGGACAGAAGGGCGAGCAGTACGTC.

This sequence joins TRBV7-9 and TRBJ2-3, with 8 bases aligning to TRBD2. V dropped 1 base and J dropped 4; count of bases not matched to a gene: 7. This CDR3 contains 16 residues. Germline V gene lookup returns CDR1 SEHNR and CDR2 FQNEAQ (reference sequence). The CDR3 loop is CASSLGAGRASDTQYF. The DNA of the CDR3 is TGTGCCAGCAGCTTAGGTGCCGGGAGGGCCTCAGATACGCAGTATTTT.

V is TRBV28 and J is TRBJ2-7; D is tentatively TRBD1 or TRBD2 (5 bases each). V lost 3 bases and J 0 bases, leaving 18 bases between the germline ends. The CDR3 is 17 residues long. Germline CDR1 and CDR2: MDHEN and SYDVKM. CDR3 residues: CASSFSVRGGRSYEQYF. For the CDR3, the DNA is TGTGCCAGCAGTTTTTCGGTGAGGGGCGGGCGCTCCTACGAGCAGTACTTC.

The J gene is TRBJ1-2, the V gene TRBV6-6, with unresolved D. Trimming took off 5 bases at V and 3 bases at J, with 10 bases between the two ends. CDR1 and CDR2 from the germline V gene are MNHNY and SVGAGI (reference sequence). This CDR3 has 13 residues. The CDR3 sequence: CASSKTVDYGYTF. In DNA, the CDR3 is TGTGCCAGCAGTAAGACCGTCGACTATGGCTACACCTTC.

This clonotype appeared once. The chain employs TRBV3-1 and TRBJ2-4; unclear D gene. The CDR3 has 16 residues. V lost 1 base to trimming and J lost 0 bases, with 10 bases between them. Germline V gene sequence: CDR1 LGHDT, CDR2 YNNKEL (reference sequence). CDR3 residues: CASSQGVSSAKNIQYF. CDR3 nucleotides: TGTGCCAGCAGCCAAGGAGTTTCATCAGCCAAAAACATTCAGTACTTC.

The chain has TRBV20-1 and TRBJ2-1; weak D call: TRBD1 (6 bases). Germline CDR1 DFQATT, CDR2 SNEGSKA (reference sequence). V lost 6 bases and J lost 4, with 13 bases in between. The CDR3 is 13 residues long. This CDR3 reads CSAARDKYNEQFF. Written as DNA, the CDR3 is TGCAGTGCCGCCCGGGACAAGTACAATGAGCAGTTCTTC.

The sample holds one count of this clonotype. The chain carries TRBV6-5 and TRBJ2-3, with TRBD2 matching over 9 bases. V shed 6 bases, J shed 0 bases, and the junction held 4 bases outside the gene matches. The CDR3 runs 15 residues. Germline V CDR1 and CDR2: MNHEY, SVGAGI. The CDR3 protein is CASRPSGESTDTQYF. The CDR3, as DNA: TGTGCCAGCAGGCCTAGCGGGGAGAGCACAGATACGCAGTATTTT.

V is TRBV2 and J is TRBJ2-5; D is unclear. The CDR3 length is 11 residues. V shed 4 bases and J shed 5 bases, with 5 bases lying between them. Germline V gene lookup returns CDR1 SNHLY and CDR2 FYNNEI. The CDR3 DNA is TGTGCCAGCAGTGGTTGGGAGACCCAGTACTTC. It codes for CASSGWETQYF.

This clonotype was recorded once. V is TRBV6-2 or TRBV6-3 and J is TRBJ2-2, with D possibly matching TRBD2 (6 bases). Trimming stripped 8 bases from V and 7 bases from J, with 17 bases between. CDR1 and CDR2 (germline): MNHEY, SVGEGT. This CDR3 comprises 14 residues. The CDR3, as DNA: TGTGCCAGCCGTCATCCGGGAGTAGTCGGGGAGCTGTTTTTT. As protein: CASRHPGVVGELFF.

This clonotype was seen once. V and J are TRBV2 and TRBJ2-7, with a possible D match to TRBD1 (5 bases). Trimming removed 1 base at V and 1 base at J, with 8 bases between. CDR1 and CDR2 (germline): SNHLY, FYNNEI. The CDR3 is made up of 14 amino acids. The chain's CDR3 is CASSEGTQSYEQYF. The CDR3 DNA is TGTGCCAGCAGTGAAGGGACACAATCCTACGAGCAGTACTTC.

The V gene is TRBV27, the J gene TRBJ2-7; 7 bases map to TRBD1. The CDR3 length is 13 residues. Trimming removed 6 bases from V and 1 base from J; junction bases left unmatched: 3. CDR1 is MNHEY, CDR2 SMNVEV, per germline (reference sequence). In nucleotides, the CDR3 is TGTGCCAGCAGGGACAGGTCATCCTACGAGCAGTACGTC. It encodes CASRDRSSYEQYV.

This clonotype occurred once. The chain links TRBV9 to TRBJ2-1; no reliable D call. Germline V gives CDR1 SGDLS, CDR2 YYNGEE. V lost 0 bases, J lost 8 bases, and 6 bases lay in between. The CDR3 is 12 residues long. CDR3 sequence (DNA): TGTGCCAGCAGCGTAGTGGGCGATGAGCAGTTCTTC. Translated: CASSVVGDEQFF.

The genes are TRBV28 and TRBJ1-2; D unclear. Deletions cut 5 bases from V and 2 bases from J, with 9 bases between. This CDR3 spans 13 amino acids. Germline V CDR1 and CDR2: MDHEN, SYDVKM. CDR3 DNA: TGTGCCAGCAGTCAACGCCGGAACTATGGCTACACCTTC. Its translation is CASSQRRNYGYTF.

The chain uses TRBV7-3 and TRBJ1-1, with a possible D match to TRBD1 (6 bases). The V gene lost 1 base and the J gene lost 8 bases, with 11 bases spanning the gap. There are 13 residues in the CDR3. Germline V gives CDR1 SGHTA, CDR2 FQGTGA. The CDR3 nucleotides read TGTGCCAGCAGCTTAAGTTTTCAGGGGGAAGCTTTCTTT. This gives the protein CASSLSFQGEAFF. The entire variable domain, with the rest obtained from reference TRBV7-3 and TRBJ1-1, is as follows: GAGVSQTPSNKVTEKGKYVELRCDPISGHTALYWYRQSLGQGPEFLIYFQGTGAADDSGLPNDRFFAVRPEGSVSTLKIQRTERGDSAVYLCASSLSFQGEAFFGQGTRLTVV.

The rearrangement uses TRBV10-3 and TRBJ2-1; the match to TRBD2 covers 11 bases. Germline V gene data show CDR1 as ENHRY and CDR2 as SYGVKD. V lost 5 bases and J lost 6; bases outside the gene matches: 6. The CDR3 runs to 15 residues. In DNA, the CDR3 is TGTGCCATCAGTCTTACTAGCGGGAGCCTCAATGAGCAGTTCTTC. Its protein is CAISLTSGSLNEQFF.

V usage is TRBV5-1 and J usage is TRBJ1-1, with TRBD1 matching 7 bases. Looked up from germline, CDR1 is SGHRS and CDR2 is YFSETQ. This CDR3 has 15 residues. V was clipped by 4 bases and J by 4 bases; unmatched bases: 10. CDR3 sequence reads: CASSPETGFSTEAFF. CDR3 DNA sequence: TGCGCCAGCAGCCCTGAGACAGGGTTCAGCACTGAAGCTTTCTTT.

The chain recombines TRBV4-1 with TRBJ2-7; D might be TRBD1 or TRBD2, each matching 5 bases. Germline V gene lookup returns CDR1 MGHRA and CDR2 YSYEKL. V was pared by 0 bases and J by 1 base, with 10 bases between. CDR3 length equals 15 residues. The CDR3 reads CASSQDLGGSYEQYV. CDR3 sequence (DNA): TGCGCCAGCAGCCAAGATCTTGGGGGTTCCTACGAGCAGTACGTC.

The V call is TRBV15, the J call TRBJ2-7, with a tentative D call TRBD1 (6 bases). The V end was cut by 0 bases, the J end by 4 bases, with 7 bases between. The CDR3 extends over 13 amino acids. Germline V CDR1 and CDR2: LNHNV, YYDKDF (reference sequence). CDR3 protein: CATSRDRGYEQYF. The CDR3 DNA sequence: TGTGCCACCAGCAGAGATAGGGGGTACGAGCAGTACTTC.